The 17 T cell receptor beta chains in this list originate from one sample, sequenced in a study of early T cells in non-severe SARS-CoV-2 infection. TCRdb ran MiXCR on the 5' RACE reads and lists one entry per CDR3 protein. The table lists 40,000 to 45,000 distinct CDR3 sequences, around 6.1% of them singletons. The starting material was whole blood, obtained at baseline. These TCRs come from an adult who was a healthcare worker with PCR-confirmed SARS-CoV-2 infection or an uninfected control (not recorded which).

This clonotype was seen many times. The gene calls are TRBV7-8 and TRBJ2-1; D is unresolved. CDR3 length: 15 amino acids. In germline, CDR1 is SGHVS, CDR2 FQNEAQ. The ends were cut back, 5 bases at V and 2 bases at J, with 13 bases in the middle. The CDR3 is CASSPSRPTYNEQFF. CDR3 nucleotides: TGTGCCAGCAGCCCCAGTCGCCCAACCTACAATGAGCAGTTCTTC.

This chain links TRBV4-3 with TRBJ2-7; tentative D call: TRBD1 (5 bases). In germline, CDR1 is LGHNA, CDR2 YSLEER. Trimming removed 3 bases from V and 5 bases from J, with 11 bases in between. This CDR3 spans 13 amino acids. CDR3 coding DNA: TGCGCCAGCAGCCACCGTACAGGAGACGAGCAGTACTTC. It is translated as CASSHRTGDEQYF.

Of note for this clonotype: Its ends do not fully match the called genes, so a read error is possible. The genes are TRBV7-2 and TRBJ2-2; D perhaps matches TRBD2 (5 bases). This CDR3 is 15 amino acids long. Germline-derived CDR1 and CDR2 are SGHTA and FQGNSA. The CDR3 loop is CASSPILSGTGELFF. The CDR3 nucleotides read TGTGCCAGCAGCCCAATACTCTCGGGCACCGGGGAGCTCTTTTTT.

The chain is built from TRBV5-6 and TRBJ2-3, with TRBD1 matching 9 bases. Trimming removed 2 bases from V and 4 bases from J; junction bases left unmatched: 5. There are 15 residues in the CDR3. In germline, CDR1 is SGHDT, CDR2 YYEEEE. The CDR3 nucleotides read TGTGCCAGCAGCTTTTGGGACAGGGACGCAGATACGCAGTATTTT. Translating it yields CASSFWDRDADTQYF.

This clonotype has ten or more counts. This chain uses TRBV7-9 with TRBJ2-7; D is unclear. CDR3 length: 13 residues. Germline V gives CDR1 SEHNR, CDR2 FQNEAQ (reference sequence). The V end lost 5 bases, the J end lost 0 bases, and 8 bases lay between the germline ends. The CDR3: CASSPESSYEQYF. The CDR3 DNA sequence: TGTGCCAGCAGCCCTGAGAGCTCCTACGAGCAGTACTTC. The full variable domain, its missing parts supplied by reference TRBV7-9 and TRBJ2-7, is DTGVSQNPRHKITKRGQNVTFRCDPISEHNRLYWYRQTLGQGPEFLTYFQNEAQLEKSRLLSDRFSAERPKGSFSTLEIQRTEQGDSAMYLCASSPESSYEQYFGPGTRLTVT.

Only a few counts were recorded for this clonotype. The gene calls are TRBV5-5 and TRBJ2-3; D remains unclear. The CDR3 contains 12 residues. The V gene's germline CDR1 is SGHKS and CDR2 YYEKEE (reference sequence). The V end lost 0 bases, the J end lost 6 bases, and 5 bases lay between the germline ends. CDR3 DNA: TGTGCCAGCAGCTTGGATGTGGATACGCAGTATTTT. Translation: CASSLDVDTQYF. Looking up the rest from reference TRBV5-5 and TRBJ2-3 gives the full variable domain: DAGVTQSPTHLIKTRGQQVTLRCSPISGHKSVSWYQQVLGQGPQFIFQYYEKEERGRGNFPDRFSARQFPNYSSELNVNALLLGDSALYLCASSLDVDTQYFGPGTRLTVL.

This clonotype came up many times. This chain joins TRBV20-1 and TRBJ1-6; 10 nucleotides line up with TRBD1. Germline CDR1 and CDR2: DFQATT and SNEGSKA (reference sequence). The junction had 6 bases not matched to a gene; V was cut back by 1 base and J by 3 bases. There are 17 residues in the CDR3. CDR3: CSARGGQGTSYNSPLHF. The CDR3 DNA is TGCAGTGCTAGAGGGGGACAGGGGACTAGCTATAATTCACCCCTCCACTTT.

The V gene is TRBV6-1, the J gene TRBJ2-7; 10 bases are a match to TRBD2. V lost 5 bases, J lost 4 bases, and 11 bases stayed unmatched. Germline CDR1 reads MNHNS; CDR2 reads SASEGT. CDR3 length: 16 residues. CDR3 DNA: TGTGCCAGCAGTTTTATAGCGGGGGGCTACTTTTACGAGCAGTACTTC. It translates to CASSFIAGGYFYEQYF.

The rearrangement uses TRBV10-3 and TRBJ2-3, with 7 nucleotides matching TRBD1. Looked up from germline, CDR1 is ENHRY and CDR2 is SYGVKD. The junction had 7 bases not matched to a gene; V was cut back by 6 bases and J by 4 bases. CDR3 length: 14 residues. Written as DNA, the CDR3 is TGTGCCATCAGCCTAACAGGGGAACCAGATACGCAGTATTTT. Protein: CAISLTGEPDTQYF.

This clonotype was seen a few times. V gene TRBV7-2 combines with J gene TRBJ2-1; TRBD2 agrees at 12 bases. Germline CDR1 is SGHTA and CDR2 is FQGNSA. This CDR3 contains 16 residues. V shed 4 bases and J 5 bases; nucleotides not matched to a gene: 6. CDR3 protein: CASSSRTSGIDNEQFF. The DNA for the CDR3 is TGTGCCAGCAGCTCCCGGACTAGCGGGATAGACAATGAGCAGTTCTTC.

The V and J genes are TRBV6-2 or TRBV6-3 and TRBJ2-7; 9 positions match TRBD1. V shed 4 bases, J shed 2 bases, and the junction held 3 bases outside the gene matches. Germline V gives CDR1 MNHEY, CDR2 SVGEGT. The CDR3 has 14 amino acids. The chain's CDR3 is CASSWGTGPYEQYF. Written as DNA, the CDR3 is TGTGCCAGCAGTTGGGGGACAGGGCCCTACGAGCAGTACTTC.

This clonotype showed up many times. The chain uses TRBV6-2 or TRBV6-3 and TRBJ1-1, with no clear D. V was pared by 6 bases and J by 1 base, with 12 bases between. Germline values: CDR1 MNHEY, CDR2 SVGEGT. The CDR3 consists of 14 residues. The CDR3 nucleotides read TGTGCCAGCAGAAGTCATCAAAAGAACACTGAAGCTTTCTTT. It codes for CASRSHQKNTEAFF.

This clonotype was counted ten times or more. The V and J genes are TRBV5-4 and TRBJ2-7; perhaps TRBD2 as D (5 bases). This CDR3 has 15 residues. Deletions cut 1 base from V and 0 bases from J, with 11 bases between. Per the germline V gene, CDR1 is SGHNT and CDR2 is YYREEE (reference sequence). The chain's CDR3 is CASSLLGSSSYEQYF. The CDR3 nucleotides are TGTGCCAGCAGCTTGCTTGGGAGTAGCTCCTACGAGCAGTACTTC.

Ten or more counts support this clonotype. The J gene is TRBJ2-3, the V gene TRBV20-1; unclear D gene. V was cut by 3 bases and J by 1 base, with 11 bases left in between. The CDR3 consists of 14 residues. In germline, CDR1 is DFQATT, CDR2 SNEGSKA (reference sequence). DNA of the CDR3: TGCAGTGCTAGGGGTCAGTACGGCACAGATACGCAGTATTTT. Residues: CSARGQYGTDTQYF.

This clonotype was detected many times. V usage is TRBV11-2 and J usage is TRBJ2-7, with D possibly matching TRBD1 (5 bases). V was shortened by 4 bases and J by 3 bases, with 10 bases between the two germline ends. This CDR3 region has 13 residues. Germline CDR1 is SGHAT and CDR2 is FQNNGV. The CDR3 sequence: CASSSTEFYEQYF. CDR3 coding DNA: TGTGCCAGCAGCTCGACAGAGTTCTACGAGCAGTACTTC.

The CDR3 nucleotides are TGTGCCAGCAGCGTCCAAGGGACAGGGACCAAGCTAAATCCAAACACCATATATTTT. Amino acid sequence: CASSVQGTGTKLNPNTIYF. V is TRBV9 and J is TRBJ1-3; TRBD1 agrees at 9 bases. V was pared by 2 bases and J by 6 bases, with 18 bases of the junction left unmatched. Per germline, CDR1 SGDLS and CDR2 YYNGEE. CDR3 length: 19 amino acids.

This chain links TRBV20-1 with TRBJ1-5; D may be TRBD1 (5 bases). The CDR3 spans 14 residues. Germline CDR1 and CDR2: DFQATT and SNEGSKA (reference sequence). V shed 6 bases and J shed 6 bases, with 18 bases lying between them. Here the CDR3 DNA reads TGCAGTGCCACCCCAAGCAGGGTGGGTCAGCCCCAGCATTTT. This encodes CSATPSRVGQPQHF.